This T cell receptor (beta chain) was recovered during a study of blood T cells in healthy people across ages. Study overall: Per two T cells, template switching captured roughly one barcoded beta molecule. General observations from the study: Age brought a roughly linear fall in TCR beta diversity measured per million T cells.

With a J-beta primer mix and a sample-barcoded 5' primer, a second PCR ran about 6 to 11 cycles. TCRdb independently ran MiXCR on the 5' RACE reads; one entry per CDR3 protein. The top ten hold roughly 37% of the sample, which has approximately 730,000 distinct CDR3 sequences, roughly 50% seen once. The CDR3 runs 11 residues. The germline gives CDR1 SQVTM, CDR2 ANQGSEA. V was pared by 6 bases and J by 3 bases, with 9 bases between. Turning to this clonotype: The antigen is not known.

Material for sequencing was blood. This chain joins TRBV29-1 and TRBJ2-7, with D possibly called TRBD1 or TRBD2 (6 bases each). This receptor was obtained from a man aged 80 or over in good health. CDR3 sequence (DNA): TGCAGCGTGGGGGGCATCTACGAGCAGTACTTC. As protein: CSVGGIYEQYF.